The sequence of this TCR beta chain was determined in a study of T cells in Graves' hyperthyroidism and ophthalmopathy. RNA transcripts served as the template for amplifying TCR beta CDR3 regions. With the HTBI primer set, the TCR CDR3 went through a first round of RT-PCR. Each CDR3 protein is one row after TCRdb ran MiXCR on the multiplex PCR reads. This sample has hundreds of thousands of distinct CDR3 sequences; 22% occur once, and the top ten carry roughly 60%. Uncontrolled infection, other autoimmune disease, pregnancy or lactation led to exclusion. V lost 7 bases to trimming and J lost 0 bases, with 16 bases between them. Germline-derived CDR1 and CDR2 are SQVTM and ANQGSEA. The CDR3 has 15 residues.

The chain carries TRBV29-1 and TRBJ2-4, with a weak D call TRBD2 (6 bases). The sample comprised blood. The clonotype was recovered from a man aged 30 to 45 with Graves' ophthalmopathy. CDR3 amino acids: CSAEIPGLAKNIQYF. As DNA, the CDR3 is TGCAGCGCCGAAATCCCGGGACTAGCCAAAAACATTCAGTACTTC.